These 2 T cell receptor beta chains originate from one sample sequenced in a study of T cell repertoires in cytomegalovirus infection. TCRdb itself ran the reads through MiXCR, one entry per CDR3 protein. This sample yields around 500,000 distinct CDR3 sequences, of which roughly 42% are seen a single time; about 45% belongs to the top ten. Their antigen targets remain unknown. This material consisted of cultured PBMCs, taken from culture after CMV antigen stimulation. These receptors were obtained from a human donor in good health (CMV status not recorded). Some clones in this sample may be carry-over from other donors' samples.

This clonotype was detected a few times. The chain recombines TRBV7-6 with TRBJ2-2, with D possibly matching TRBD1 (6 bases). The germline V gene has CDR1 SGHVS and CDR2 FNYEAQ. The CDR3 sequence is 16 residues long. V was cut by 5 bases and J by 4 bases, with 17 bases left in between. This CDR3 reads CASSLTWGQSTGELFF. The CDR3 DNA sequence: TGTGCCAGCAGCCTCACCTGGGGACAAAGCACCGGGGAGCTGTTTTTT.

This clonotype was detected a few times. V usage is TRBV7-6 and J usage is TRBJ1-2, with a tentative D call TRBD1 (6 bases). Between the trimmed V and J ends, which lost 5 bases and 6 bases, there was a span of 13 bases. This CDR3 region has 13 residues. Germline V gene sequence: CDR1 SGHVS, CDR2 FNYEAQ. The DNA of the CDR3 is TGTGCCAGCAGCCCAACAGGGTTCAATGGCTACACCTTC. It translates to CASSPTGFNGYTF.